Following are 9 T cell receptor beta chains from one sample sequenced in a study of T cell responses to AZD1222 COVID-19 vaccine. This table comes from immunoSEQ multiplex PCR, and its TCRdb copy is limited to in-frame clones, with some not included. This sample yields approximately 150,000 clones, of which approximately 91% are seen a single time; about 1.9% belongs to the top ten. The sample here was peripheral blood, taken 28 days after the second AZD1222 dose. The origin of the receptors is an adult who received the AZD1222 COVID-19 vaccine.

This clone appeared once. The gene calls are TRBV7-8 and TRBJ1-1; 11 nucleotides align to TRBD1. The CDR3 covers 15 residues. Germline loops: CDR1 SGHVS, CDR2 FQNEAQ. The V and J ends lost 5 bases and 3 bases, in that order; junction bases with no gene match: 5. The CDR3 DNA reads TGTGCCAGCAGCCCGCGGACAGGGGGCGACACTGAAGCTTTCTTT. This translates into CASSPRTGGDTEAFF.

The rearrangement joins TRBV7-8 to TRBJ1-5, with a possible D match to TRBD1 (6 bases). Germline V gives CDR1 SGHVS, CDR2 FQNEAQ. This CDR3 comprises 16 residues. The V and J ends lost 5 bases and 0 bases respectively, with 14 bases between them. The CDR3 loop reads CASSMLGGDSNQPQHF. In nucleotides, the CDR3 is TGTGCCAGCAGCATGCTGGGGGGCGATAGCAATCAGCCCCAGCATTTT.

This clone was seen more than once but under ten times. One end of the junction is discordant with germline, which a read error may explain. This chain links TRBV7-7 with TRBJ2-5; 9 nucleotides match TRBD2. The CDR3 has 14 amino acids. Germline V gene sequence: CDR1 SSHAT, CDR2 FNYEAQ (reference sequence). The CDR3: CASSLAGAGETQYF. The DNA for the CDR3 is TGTGCTAGCAGCTTAGCGGGAGCGGGGGAGACCCAGTACTTC.

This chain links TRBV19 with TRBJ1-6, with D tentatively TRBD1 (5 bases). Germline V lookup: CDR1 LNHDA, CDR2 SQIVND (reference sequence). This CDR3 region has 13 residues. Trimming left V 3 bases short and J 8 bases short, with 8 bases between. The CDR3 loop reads CASSIRDHSPLHF. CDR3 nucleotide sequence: TGTGCCAGTAGTATTAGGGACCATTCACCCCTCCACTTT.

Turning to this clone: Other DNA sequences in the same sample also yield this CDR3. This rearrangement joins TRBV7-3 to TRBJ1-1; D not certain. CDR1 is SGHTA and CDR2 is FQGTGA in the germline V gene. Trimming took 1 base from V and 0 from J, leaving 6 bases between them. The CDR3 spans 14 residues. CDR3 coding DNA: TGTGCCAGCAGCTTAAACAGAGTGAACACTGAAGCTTTCTTT. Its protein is CASSLNRVNTEAFF.

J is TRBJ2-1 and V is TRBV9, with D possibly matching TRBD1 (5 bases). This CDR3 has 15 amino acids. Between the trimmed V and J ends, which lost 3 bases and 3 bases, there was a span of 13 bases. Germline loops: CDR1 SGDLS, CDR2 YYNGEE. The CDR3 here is CASSATTAFYNEQFF. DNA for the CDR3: TGTGCCAGCAGCGCAACGACAGCATTCTACAATGAGCAGTTCTTC.

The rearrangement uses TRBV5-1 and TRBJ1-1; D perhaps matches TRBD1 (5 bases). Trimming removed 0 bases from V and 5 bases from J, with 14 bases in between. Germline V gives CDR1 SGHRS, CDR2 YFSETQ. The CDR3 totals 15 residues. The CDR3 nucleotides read TGCGCCAGCAGCTTGGCTGGGCAGGGAAGAACTGAAGCTTTCTTT. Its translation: CASSLAGQGRTEAFF. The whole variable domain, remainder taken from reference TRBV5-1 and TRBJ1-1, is KAGVTQTPRYLIKTRGQQVTLSCSPISGHRSVSWYQQTPGQGLQFLFEYFSETQRNKGNFPGRFSGRQFSNSRSEMNVSTLELGDSALYLCASSLAGQGRTEAFFGQGTRLTVV.

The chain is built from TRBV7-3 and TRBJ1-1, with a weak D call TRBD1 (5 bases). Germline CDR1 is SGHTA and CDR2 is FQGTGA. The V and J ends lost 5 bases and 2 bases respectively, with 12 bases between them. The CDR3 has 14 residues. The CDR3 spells CASSPGRVNTEAFF. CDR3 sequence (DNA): TGTGCCAGCAGCCCAGGGAGGGTCAACACTGAAGCTTTCTTT. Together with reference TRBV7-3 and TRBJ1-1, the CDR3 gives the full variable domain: GAGVSQTPSNKVTEKGKYVELRCDPISGHTALYWYRQSLGQGPEFLIYFQGTGAADDSGLPNDRFFAVRPEGSVSTLKIQRTERGDSAVYLCASSPGRVNTEAFFGQGTRLTVV.

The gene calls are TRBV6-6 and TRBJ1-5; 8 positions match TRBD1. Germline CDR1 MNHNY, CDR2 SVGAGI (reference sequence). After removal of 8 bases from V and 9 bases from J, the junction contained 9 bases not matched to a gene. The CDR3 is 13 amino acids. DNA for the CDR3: TGTGCCAGCCACTTCGACAGGGGTCGGCCCCAGCATTTT. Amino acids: CASHFDRGRPQHF.